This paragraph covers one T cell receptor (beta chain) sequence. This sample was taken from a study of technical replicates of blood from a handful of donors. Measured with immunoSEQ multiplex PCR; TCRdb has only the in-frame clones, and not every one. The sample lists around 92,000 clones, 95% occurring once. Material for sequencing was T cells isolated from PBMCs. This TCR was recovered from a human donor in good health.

The CDR3 sequence: CASSPGQNTGELFF. CDR3 bases: TGTGCCAGCAGTCCCGGACAGAACACCGGGGAGCTGTTTTTT. The V and J genes are TRBV27 and TRBJ2-2; a weak D match, TRBD1 (5 bases). The CDR3 length is 14 residues. V dropped 5 bases and J dropped 1 base, with 8 bases sitting between them. Germline CDR1 reads MNHEY; CDR2 reads SMNVEV (reference sequence).